The next 3 T cell receptor beta chains were all read from a single sample in a study of PD-L1 blockade in urothelial cancer. Some clones are missing from TCRdb's copy, which holds only in-frame ones; the method was immunoSEQ multiplex PCR. The sample shows about 69,000 clones, approximately 91% of them seen only once. The input for sequencing was PBMCs, taken around atezolizumab (anti-PD-L1) treatment. These receptors were taken from a man in his sixties with urothelial cancer.

The rearrangement uses TRBV9 and TRBJ2-2, with 7 bases fitting TRBD2. The V gene's germline CDR1 is SGDLS and CDR2 YYNGEE. The CDR3 extends over 16 amino acids. V lost 0 bases and J lost 0; bases outside the gene matches: 2. The CDR3 reads CASSVVLAANTGELFF. The CDR3 nucleotides are TGTGCCAGCAGCGTAGTCCTAGCGGCGAACACCGGGGAGCTGTTTTTT.

The rearrangement uses TRBV7-8 and TRBJ2-3; no clear D gene. V was clipped by 2 bases and J by 2 bases, with 8 bases between them. Germline V CDR1 and CDR2: SGHVS, FQNEAQ. The CDR3 extends over 14 amino acids. The CDR3 is CASSLSGNTDTQYF. Here the CDR3 DNA reads TGTGCCAGCAGCTTATCAGGAAACACAGATACGCAGTATTTT.

V is TRBV5-4 and J is TRBJ1-1; no clear D. The germline CDR1 and CDR2 sequences are SGHNT and YYREEE (reference sequence). V gave up 0 bases and J gave up 1 base, with 4 bases separating them. The CDR3 runs to 13 residues. CDR3 DNA: TGTGCCAGCAGCTTGGGGGCGAACACTGAAGCTTTCTTT. It translates to CASSLGANTEAFF.